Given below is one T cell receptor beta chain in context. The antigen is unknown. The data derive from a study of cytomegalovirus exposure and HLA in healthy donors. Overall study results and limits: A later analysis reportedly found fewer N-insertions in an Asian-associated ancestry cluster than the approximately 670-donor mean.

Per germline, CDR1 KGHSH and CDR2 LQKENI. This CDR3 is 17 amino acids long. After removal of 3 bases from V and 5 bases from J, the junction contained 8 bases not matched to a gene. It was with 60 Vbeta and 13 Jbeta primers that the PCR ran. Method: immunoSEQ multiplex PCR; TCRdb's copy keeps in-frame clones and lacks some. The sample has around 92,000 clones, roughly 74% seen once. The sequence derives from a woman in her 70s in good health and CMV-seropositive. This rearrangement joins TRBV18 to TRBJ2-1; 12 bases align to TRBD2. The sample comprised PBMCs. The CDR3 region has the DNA TGTGCCAGCTCACCCCGGCGGACTAGCGGGACGAACAATGAGCAGTTCTTC. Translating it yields CASSPRRTSGTNNEQFF.